The T cell receptor beta chain under discussion was sequenced for a study of vaccination and CD4 T cells after COVID-19. On the study more broadly: As a positive control, some control cultures were given a CEFX pool, while others were given an HIV-1 Nef pool or no peptide.

Turning to this clonotype: What it binds is not known.

Regarding treatment: roughly 10-day PBMC culture with coronavirus spike peptide pools or control peptides (ViraFEST assay). ViraFEST used peptide pools to expand antigen-specific T cells, then sequenced TCRs. The Oncomine TCR Beta short-read assay was what sequenced the DNA obtained from cultured CD4+ T cells. The genomic DNA was obtained from cultured CD4+ T cells by extraction with the QIAamp micro DNA kit. MiXCR, run by TCRdb on the PCR reads, gives a single entry per CDR3 protein. The data show some 18,000 distinct CDR3 sequences, with around two thirds seen just once and less than 7% held by the top ten. Study results and caveats: Median SARS-CoV-2-reactive clonotype numbers went from roughly 22 to 38; this increase was not significant.

Germline V gene sequence: CDR1 LNHNV, CDR2 YYDKDF (reference sequence). V lost 1 base to trimming and J lost 9 bases; unmatched junction nucleotides: 7. The CDR3 length is 15 residues. The origin of this receptor is a human donor who had recovered from COVID-19. The chain recombines TRBV15 with TRBJ2-1; 9 bases match TRBD2. Sequencing used CD4+ T cells from blood, cultured in vitro. Here the CDR3 DNA reads TGTGCCACCAGCAGAGTTGCGGGAGGGCCCACTGAGCAGTTCTTC. This encodes CATSRVAGGPTEQFF.